The 28 T cell receptor beta chains presented below share a single source sample, sequenced in a study of shared clonotypes between healthy human individuals. Sequencing was performed with immunoSEQ multiplex PCR; in TCRdb, only in-frame clones are kept and a portion is missing. The table includes about 2.4 million clones, 93% detected once. Sequenced material: naive CD4+ T cells from PBMCs. Subset defined: CD45RA+ positively selected. These TCRs come from a man aged 18-30 years in good health. Some clones in this sample may be carry-over from other donors' samples.

In its sample, this clone was seen a few times. V is TRBV18 and J is TRBJ2-2, with D possibly matching TRBD1 (7 bases). Trimming took 3 bases from V and 4 from J, leaving 15 bases between them. This CDR3 comprises 16 residues. CDR1 and CDR2 (germline): KGHSH, LQKENI. The CDR3 DNA reads TGTGCCAGCTCACCGTTCGGACAGGAGGGCACCGGGGAGCTGTTTTTT. Translated, it gives CASSPFGQEGTGELFF.

This chain links TRBV18 with TRBJ2-1; the match to TRBD2 covers 12 bases. Germline V gene data show CDR1 as KGHSH and CDR2 as LQKENI. Trimming cost V 5 bases and J 7 bases; bases outside gene matches: 12. The CDR3 totals 17 residues. The CDR3 coding sequence is TGTGCCAGCTCAGCCTCTAGCGGGAGGGCCGCGGCTAATGAGCAGTTCTTC. This encodes CASSASSGRAAANEQFF. Full variable domain (outside the CDR3, taken from reference TRBV18 and TRBJ2-1): NAGVMQNPRHLVRRRGQEARLRCSPMKGHSHVYWYRQLPEEGLKFMVYLQKENIIDESGMPKERFSAEFPKEGPSILRIQQVVRGDSAAYFCASSASSGRAAANEQFFGPGTRLTVL.

The chain links TRBV7-2 to TRBJ2-5; D is perhaps TRBD1 or TRBD2 (6 bases each). This CDR3 has 16 residues. V lost 1 base, J lost 7 bases, and 19 bases lay in between. Per germline, CDR1 SGHTA and CDR2 FQGNSA. CDR3 amino acids: CASSLEGGRSLMTQYF. The CDR3 region has the DNA TGTGCCAGCAGCTTAGAAGGGGGGCGAAGCCTCATGACCCAGTACTTC.

This chain joins TRBV18 and TRBJ2-7; 12 nucleotides line up with TRBD1. V lost 7 bases to trimming and J lost 6 bases; unmatched junction nucleotides: 4. CDR3 length: 13 residues. CDR1 KGHSH and CDR2 LQKENI come from the germline V gene. The CDR3 bases are TGTGCCAGCTTCTGGGACAGGGGGCGCGAGCAGTACTTC. Translated, it gives CASFWDRGREQYF.

The chain carries TRBV6-1 and TRBJ2-7; a weak D match, TRBD1 (5 bases). CDR3 length: 13 amino acids. Germline V lookup: CDR1 MNHNS, CDR2 SASEGT. Trimming took off 7 bases at V and 6 bases at J, with 16 bases between the two ends. CDR3: CASTGVRVAEQYF. In DNA form, the CDR3 reads TGTGCCAGCACAGGTGTCAGGGTGGCCGAGCAGTACTTC.

This chain uses TRBV7-3 with TRBJ2-2; D gene uncertain. Looked up from germline, CDR1 is SGHTA and CDR2 is FQGTGA. The length of the CDR3 is 14 residues. V lost 7 bases, J lost 6 bases, and 15 bases lay in between. CDR3 region: CASTSDGRSGELFF. As DNA, the CDR3 is TGTGCCAGCACTTCCGACGGTAGATCCGGGGAGCTGTTTTTT.

The J gene is TRBJ2-4, the V gene TRBV28; D remains ambiguous. The CDR3 runs to 13 residues. V was clipped by 5 bases and J by 6 bases, with 11 bases between them. CDR1 MDHEN and CDR2 SYDVKM come from the germline V gene. The CDR3 loop is CASSPVQRNIQYF. The CDR3 DNA follows: TGTGCCAGCAGTCCCGTCCAAAGAAACATTCAGTACTTC.

The rearrangement joins TRBV6-1 to TRBJ2-7; 10 bases agree with TRBD2. After removal of 7 bases from V and 5 bases from J, the junction contained 11 bases not matched to a gene. This CDR3 has 15 amino acids. CDR1 and CDR2 (germline): MNHNS, SASEGT. The DNA for the CDR3 is TGTGCCAGCATAGGAGCGGGAGGGCCGTTCAACGAGCAGTACTTC. Its protein product is CASIGAGGPFNEQYF.

The V gene is TRBV23-1, the J gene TRBJ2-1; D is undetermined. TRBV23-1 is given ORF status, its function remaining uncertain. V lost 2 bases and J 7 bases, leaving 21 bases between the germline ends. CDR3 size: 17 residues. The CDR3 here is CASSQPRTLLPRNEQFF. The DNA of the CDR3 is TGCGCCAGCAGTCAACCCAGGACCCTTTTACCAAGGAATGAGCAGTTCTTC.

The CDR3 DNA reads TGTGCCAGCAGCCTACTCCCCGGGGTCAATGACTATGGCTACACCTTC. It specifies CASSLLPGVNDYGYTF. The chain employs TRBV7-9 and TRBJ1-2; D is ambiguous. Germline-derived CDR1 and CDR2 are SEHNR and FQNEAQ (reference sequence). With 5 bases removed from V and 3 bases from J, the gap between germline ends came to 19 bases. There are 16 residues in the CDR3.

V is TRBV9 and J is TRBJ2-7; weak D call: TRBD1 (5 bases). The CDR3 sequence is 16 residues long. Germline values: CDR1 SGDLS, CDR2 YYNGEE. Trimming removed 3 bases from V and 1 base from J, with 17 bases in between. This chain's CDR3 is CASSGGPTVGSYEQYF. The DNA for the CDR3 is TGTGCCAGCAGCGGTGGACCGACAGTCGGTTCCTACGAGCAGTACTTC.

The chain links TRBV18 to TRBJ1-1; D perhaps matches TRBD1 (5 bases). The CDR3 has 11 amino acids. The V and J ends lost 8 bases and 6 bases respectively, with 10 bases between them. CDR1 KGHSH and CDR2 LQKENI come from the germline V gene. CDR3 DNA sequence: TGTGCCAGCGGCGTGGGGCCTGAAGCTTTCTTT. It encodes CASGVGPEAFF.

In its sample, this clone was seen once. V is TRBV5-4 and J is TRBJ1-2, with a weak D call TRBD1 (6 bases). The CDR3 is made up of 12 amino acids. Per the germline V gene, CDR1 is SGHNT and CDR2 is YYREEE (reference sequence). V was trimmed by 4 bases and J by 5 bases, leaving 9 bases between them. In nucleotides, the CDR3 is TGTGCCAGCAGCGCCGACAGGTATGGCTACACCTTC. Translation gives CASSADRYGYTF.

With regard to this clone: This specimen includes other DNA sequences encoding the same CDR3. The chain recombines TRBV7-9 with TRBJ1-1, with D unclear. This CDR3 is built from 12 residues. Germline V lookup: CDR1 SEHNR, CDR2 FQNEAQ (reference sequence). Trimming shortened V by 4 bases and J by 7 bases, and 10 bases separated the two germline ends. The CDR3: CASSSTGGEAFF. The CDR3 region has the DNA TGTGCCAGCAGCTCCACCGGCGGTGAAGCTTTCTTT.

The rearrangement joins TRBV28 to TRBJ1-2, with 7 positions matching TRBD1. After removal of 7 bases from V and 6 bases from J, the junction contained 8 bases not matched to a gene. This CDR3 spans 13 amino acids. CDR1 and CDR2 (germline): MDHEN, SYDVKM. This CDR3 reads CASTLGGGNGYTF. CDR3 in DNA: TGTGCCAGCACCCTAGGAGGGGGCAATGGCTACACCTTC.

In DNA, the CDR3 is TGTGCCAGCAGACCAGGGGACATCAGCTACGAGCAGTACTTC. Protein product: CASRPGDISYEQYF. The chain links TRBV2 to TRBJ2-7; TRBD1 might be the D (6 bases). CDR1 and CDR2 (germline): SNHLY, FYNNEI. The CDR3 is 14 residues long. V lost 6 bases and J lost 3, with 15 bases in between.

The rearrangement links TRBV18 to TRBJ2-1; 11 bases line up with TRBD2. The V gene's germline CDR1 is KGHSH and CDR2 LQKENI. This CDR3 comprises 20 residues. V lost 3 bases to trimming and J lost 7 bases; unmatched junction nucleotides: 20. CDR3 amino acids: CASSPYSGEILAGVGNEQFF. The CDR3 DNA is TGTGCCAGCTCACCCTATAGTGGTGAGATACTAGCGGGAGTGGGGAATGAGCAGTTCTTC.

The chain is built from TRBV28 and TRBJ1-4, with D possibly matching TRBD1 (6 bases). CDR3 length: 16 residues. Germline V CDR1 and CDR2: MDHEN, SYDVKM. V was pared by 6 bases and J by 7 bases, with 21 bases between. The CDR3 sequence: CASSPRGGGLTEKLFF. CDR3 nucleotide sequence: TGTGCCAGCAGCCCACGGGGCGGGGGGCTTACTGAAAAACTGTTTTTT.

This chain uses TRBV28 with TRBJ1-2; D gene ambiguous. Germline assignment: CDR1 MDHEN and CDR2 SYDVKM. CDR3 size: 14 residues. V was trimmed by 8 bases and J by 4 bases, leaving 17 bases between them. CDR3: CASAIGPRVYGYTF. For the CDR3, the DNA is TGTGCCAGCGCAATAGGGCCGCGGGTCTATGGCTACACCTTC.

This clone is a singleton in its sample. The V call is TRBV5-1, the J call TRBJ2-7; D not resolved. The CDR3 length is 14 residues. The germline gives CDR1 SGHRS, CDR2 YFSETQ. Trimming shortened V by 3 bases and J by 0 bases, and 10 bases separated the two germline ends. CDR3 region: CASSSPESSYEQYF. For the CDR3, the DNA is TGCGCCAGCAGCTCCCCGGAAAGCTCCTACGAGCAGTACTTC. The variable domain in full, completed from reference TRBV5-1 and TRBJ2-7, reads KAGVTQTPRYLIKTRGQQVTLSCSPISGHRSVSWYQQTPGQGLQFLFEYFSETQRNKGNFPGRFSGRQFSNSRSEMNVSTLELGDSALYLCASSSPESSYEQYFGPGTRLTVT.

The rearrangement links TRBV5-5 to TRBJ2-1, with TRBD2 matching 9 bases. The V gene's germline CDR1 is SGHKS and CDR2 YYEKEE (reference sequence). The CDR3 consists of 16 residues. V trimming: 0 bases; J trimming: 0 bases; junction bases outside the gene matches: 1. Written as DNA, the CDR3 is TGTGCCAGCAGCTTGGTTAGCGGGAGCTCCTACAATGAGCAGTTCTTC. Translating gives CASSLVSGSSYNEQFF.

Notes on this clone: Distinct nucleotide sequences in the sample also encode this CDR3. The chain links TRBV29-1 to TRBJ1-5, with D unresolved. Germline lookup yields CDR1 SQVTM and CDR2 ANQGSEA. Trimming removed 6 bases at V and 0 bases at J, with 9 bases between. This CDR3 is 13 amino acids long. In DNA form, the CDR3 reads TGCAGCGTCGCTAGGGATAGCAATCAGCCCCAGCATTTT. Protein sequence: CSVARDSNQPQHF.

This CDR3 is CATSRDFYGYTF. CDR3 DNA: TGTGCCACCAGTAGGGATTTCTATGGCTACACCTTC. The J gene is TRBJ1-2, the V gene TRBV19; D is undetermined. The CDR3 has 12 residues. V lost 10 bases and J 4 bases, leaving 13 bases between the germline ends. The germline V gene encodes CDR1 LNHDA and CDR2 SQIVND (reference sequence).

The genes are TRBV7-3 and TRBJ2-1; TRBD2 agrees at 11 bases. The CDR3 length is 15 residues. V shed 5 bases and J 6 bases; nucleotides not matched to a gene: 6. Germline V CDR1 and CDR2: SGHTA, FQGTGA. In nucleotides, the CDR3 is TGTGCCAGCAGCCCCGGGACTAGCGGCGTCAATGAGCAGTTCTTC. As protein: CASSPGTSGVNEQFF.

V usage is TRBV10-3 and J usage is TRBJ1-2; TRBD1 matches at 8 bases. With 8 bases clipped from V and 7 bases from J, the junction kept 9 bases outside the gene matches. Germline CDR1 reads ENHRY; CDR2 reads SYGVKD. The CDR3 has 13 amino acids. The CDR3 DNA is TGTGCCATCTCTAGTGACAGGGGAAGTGGCTACACCTTC. This translates into CAISSDRGSGYTF.

On this clone itself: Additional DNA sequences in this sample encode the identical CDR3. V is TRBV18 and J is TRBJ2-3; 7 bases align to TRBD1. CDR3 length: 14 amino acids. Trimming took 3 bases from V and 4 from J; bases not matched to a gene: 4. Looked up from germline, CDR1 is KGHSH and CDR2 is LQKENI. Here the CDR3 reads CASSPTQGADTQYF. CDR3 sequence (DNA): TGTGCCAGCTCACCGACCCAGGGGGCAGATACGCAGTATTTT.

The CDR3 DNA reads as TGTGCCAGCACCGGGACTAGCACGGCCTACGAGCAGTACTTC. Its translation: CASTGTSTAYEQYF. The chain uses TRBV6-5 and TRBJ2-7; 9 bases align to TRBD2. The CDR3 totals 14 residues. Looked up from germline, CDR1 is MNHEY and CDR2 is SVGAGI. V shed 7 bases, J shed 2 bases, and the junction held 6 bases outside the gene matches.

V is TRBV11-2 and J is TRBJ2-7; a weak D match, TRBD2 (7 bases). Germline V lookup: CDR1 SGHAT, CDR2 FQNNGV. V gave up 3 bases and J gave up 7 bases, with 19 bases separating them. There are 15 residues in the CDR3. The CDR3 DNA reads as TGTGCCAGCAGCTTGGGGGGGGGCACAGGGCCTGAGCAGTACTTC. Translating gives CASSLGGGTGPEQYF.